This T cell receptor beta chain was recorded in a study of blood T cell repertoires in COVID-19. Across the whole study: The samples span acute and convalescent COVID-19 from the United States, Italy and Spain. T cells, B-cell-depleted T cells, or PBMCs provided the cDNA or gDNA that served as material.

The protocol was immunoSEQ multiplex PCR, while the TCRdb copy is restricted to in-frame clones and leaves out a portion. Altogether a few hundred thousand clones are present, under 85% being singletons, with the ten largest covering 0.7% to 0.9%. Those enrolled in Seattle joined during active infection and were followed longitudinally afterward. J gave up 6 bases and V 4 bases, and 13 bases lay outside the gene matches. This CDR3 comprises 16 residues. Per the germline V gene, CDR1 is MGHRA and CDR2 is YSYEKL. The TCR originated in a human donor with COVID-19, enrolled during active disease. The donor label of this sample is uncertain. The V call is TRBV4-1, the J call TRBJ2-3; 7 bases are a match to TRBD2. Sequenced: peripheral blood. The CDR3 bases are TGCGCCAGCAGCCTCGAAGCGCGGGGGAATGCCGATACGCAGTATTTT. Translation gives CASSLEARGNADTQYF.